Shown below are 8 T cell receptor beta chains from a single sample sequenced in a study of T cell changes during pregnancy in multiple sclerosis. Repertoires were generated with immunoSEQ multiplex PCR, while TCRdb's copy carries only in-frame clones and drops some. Of 50,000 to 70,000 clones in the sample, 91% were seen once. Sequences were derived from CD8+ T cells from peripheral blood mononuclear cells, sampled before pregnancy. The source of these receptors is a female donor with multiple sclerosis, enrolled in a pregnancy study.

The chain is built from TRBV9 and TRBJ2-1; 12 nucleotides align to TRBD2. CDR1 is SGDLS, CDR2 YYNGEE, per germline. V was clipped by 0 bases and J by 5 bases; unmatched bases: 6. The CDR3 extends over 17 amino acids. DNA for the CDR3: TGTGCCAGCAGCGTAGTGGCTAGCGGGGGGGCGGACAATGAGCAGTTCTTC. It codes for CASSVVASGGADNEQFF.

The rearrangement links TRBV19 to TRBJ1-2; no firm D call. CDR1 and CDR2 from the germline V gene are LNHDA and SQIVND (reference sequence). CDR3 length equals 12 residues. V lost 5 bases and J lost 8, with 12 bases in between. CDR3 sequence (DNA): TGTGCCAGTAGTTGGCCACCGGGAGGCTACACCTTC. This encodes CASSWPPGGYTF.

The chain has TRBV5-6 and TRBJ2-7, with a possible D match to TRBD2 (6 bases). Germline assignment: CDR1 SGHDT and CDR2 YYEEEE. Trimming removed 0 bases at V and 7 bases at J, with 11 bases between. The CDR3 is 13 residues long. The CDR3 DNA sequence: TGTGCCAGCAGCTTGGTGGGTGGGGGGGAGCAGTACTTC. Translating it yields CASSLVGGGEQYF.

V gene TRBV7-2 combines with J gene TRBJ2-5; 10 bases map to TRBD1. J lost 5 bases, V lost 3 bases, and 6 bases had no gene match. The CDR3 loop spans 15 amino acids. Germline V CDR1 and CDR2: SGHTA, FQGNSA. This CDR3 reads CASSFGTGEYETQYF. DNA of the CDR3: TGTGCCAGCAGCTTCGGGACAGGGGAGTATGAGACCCAGTACTTC.

CDR3 amino acids: CAISGDRGLGETQYF. CDR3 DNA: TGTGCCATCAGTGGGGACAGGGGGCTCGGAGAGACCCAGTACTTC. V usage is TRBV10-3 and J usage is TRBJ2-5, with 12 bases that match TRBD1. After removal of 4 bases from V and 4 bases from J, the junction contained 4 bases not matched to a gene. The germline V gene has CDR1 ENHRY and CDR2 SYGVKD. The CDR3 length is 15 residues.

This rearrangement joins TRBV30 to TRBJ1-6, with a possible D match to TRBD1 (6 bases). This CDR3 has 14 residues. Germline CDR1 and CDR2: GTSNPN and SVGIG (reference sequence). Deletions cut 5 bases from V and 6 bases from J, with 14 bases between. The CDR3 is CAWAAGTLNSPLHF. The DNA for the CDR3 is TGTGCCTGGGCCGCCGGGACACTTAATTCACCCCTCCACTTT.

The rearrangement joins TRBV12-5 to TRBJ2-3; D not certain. The germline V gene has CDR1 LGHNT and CDR2 FRNRAP. The CDR3 covers 13 residues. V lost 7 bases and J lost 4, with 12 bases in between. The CDR3 bases are TGTGCTAGTGCTGCAGGTTACTCAGATACGCAGTATTTT. As protein: CASAAGYSDTQYF. The variable domain in full, with the rest retrieved from reference TRBV12-5 and TRBJ2-3, is DARVTQTPRHKVTEMGQEVTMRCQPILGHNTVFWYRQTMMQGLELLAYFRNRAPLDDSGMPKDRFSAEMPDATLATLKIQPSEPRDSAVYFCASAAGYSDTQYFGPGTRLTVL.

The count of this clone is one. The chain carries TRBV7-3 and TRBJ2-3, with TRBD1 as a possible D gene (5 bases). Per germline, CDR1 SGHTA and CDR2 FQGTGA. The V and J ends lost 5 bases and 4 bases respectively, with 7 bases between them. This CDR3 is 12 amino acids long. The CDR3 protein is CASSQGADTQYF. As DNA, the CDR3 is TGTGCCAGCAGCCAAGGGGCAGATACGCAGTATTTT.